A selection of T cell receptor beta chains follows, all from one sample in a study of early T cells in non-severe SARS-CoV-2 infection. TCRdb recomputed calls from the 5' RACE reads with MiXCR, one row per CDR3 protein. This table has roughly 58,000 distinct CDR3 sequences, around 13% appearing once. Material: whole blood. All receptors derive from an adult who was a healthcare worker with PCR-confirmed SARS-CoV-2 infection or an uninfected control (not recorded which). Both conserved end residues are part of each CDR3. D genes are given only for firm matches. A row's size may be missing; if present it is once, few, many or a size class.

J	V	D	size	DNA	CDR3
TRBJ2-3	TRBV2	TRBD1	NA	TGTGCCAGCAGCAAACAGGGGAGCACAGATACGCAGTATTTT	CASSKQGSTDTQYF
TRBJ1-2	TRBV30	NA	few	TGTGCCTGGAGTCCCGGGCAGGGCGGCTATGGCTACACCTTC	CAWSPGQGGYGYTF
TRBJ1-2	TRBV29-1	NA	few	TGCAGCGTTGTAGGGACAATAGGCTACACCTTC	CSVVGTIGYTF
TRBJ1-1	TRBV29-1	NA	few	TGCAGCGTTGAAGCGAGAGACAGGCTCTTT	CSVEARDRLF
TRBJ2-7	TRBV4-1	TRBD2	NA	TGCGCCAGCAGCCAAGCCGGGCCTGGGGGGGTCTACGAGCAGTACTTC	CASSQAGPGGVYEQYF
TRBJ2-3	TRBV9	TRBD2	NA	TGTGCCAGCAGCGTATCCGGGGGGGCGAGGACAGATACGCAGTATTTT	CASSVSGGARTDTQYF
TRBJ2-7	TRBV20-1	NA	NA	TGCAGTGCTAGAGTCCCCTCTAGAAATACCTACGAGCAGTACTTC	CSARVPSRNTYEQYF
TRBJ2-1	TRBV7-3	TRBD1	many	TGTGCCAGCAGCCTCCGGGACAGATACAATGAGCAGTTCTTC	CASSLRDRYNEQFF
TRBJ1-1	TRBV10-3	NA	once	TGTGCCATCAGTGAGCCGGCGGGGCAGAACACTGAAGCTTTCTTT	CAISEPAGQNTEAFF
TRBJ1-4	TRBV16	NA	many	TGTGCCAGCAGCCCGGCGGAGGCTGCAACTAATGAAAAACTGTTTTTT	CASSPAEAATNEKLFF
TRBJ2-7	TRBV15	TRBD1	many	TGTGCCACCAGCAGGGTCAGGGGGACATCGCAAGACGAGCAGTACTTC	CATSRVRGTSQDEQYF
TRBJ1-1	TRBV6-5	TRBD1	many	TGTGCCAGCAGTTACTCAGGACAGGCTTACACTGAAGCTTTCTTT	CASSYSGQAYTEAFF
TRBJ1-2	TRBV6-2/TRBV6-3	NA	few	TGTGCCAGCAGTTACGGGCAGGGATTGAACTATGGCTACACCTTC	CASSYGQGLNYGYTF
TRBJ2-5	TRBV12-3/TRBV12-4	NA	many	TGTGCCAGCAGTTTTTCAAGCCAGACCCAGTACTTC	CASSFSSQTQYF
TRBJ1-2	TRBV11-2	TRBD1	few	TGTGCCAGCAGCTTGACAGGGTCATATGGCTACACCTTC	CASSLTGSYGYTF
TRBJ1-2	TRBV6-2/TRBV6-3	TRBD1	many	TGTGCCAGCAGCTTCGCGGGACAGGGATATGGCTACACCTTC	CASSFAGQGYGYTF
TRBJ2-2	TRBV6-6	TRBD2	many	TGTGCCAGCAGTTCCCGAACTAGCGGCAACACCGGGGAGCTGTTTTTT	CASSSRTSGNTGELFF
TRBJ2-3	TRBV12-3/TRBV12-4	NA	few	TGTGCCAGCAGTTTTCTAGATACGCAGTATTTT	CASSFLDTQYF